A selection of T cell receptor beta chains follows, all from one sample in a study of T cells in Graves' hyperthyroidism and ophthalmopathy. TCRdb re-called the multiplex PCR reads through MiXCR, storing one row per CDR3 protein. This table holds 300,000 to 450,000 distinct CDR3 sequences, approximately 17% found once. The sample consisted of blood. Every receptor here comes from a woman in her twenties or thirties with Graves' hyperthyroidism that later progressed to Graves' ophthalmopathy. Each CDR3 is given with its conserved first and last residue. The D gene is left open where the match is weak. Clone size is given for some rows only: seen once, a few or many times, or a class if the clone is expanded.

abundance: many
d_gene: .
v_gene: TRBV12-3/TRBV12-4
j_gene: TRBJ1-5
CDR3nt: TGTGCCAGCAGTTCCCAACAGGGTAAGCAGCCCCAGCATTTT
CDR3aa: CASSSQQGKQPQHF

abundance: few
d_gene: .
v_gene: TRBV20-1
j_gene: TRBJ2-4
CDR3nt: TGCAGTGCTAGAGCCGGCGGGGGCGGGAACATTCAGTACTTC
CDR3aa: CSARAGGGGNIQYF

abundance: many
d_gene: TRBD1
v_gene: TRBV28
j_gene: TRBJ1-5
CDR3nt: TGTGCCAGCAGTCACGGGACAGGCTCGGGGCAGCCCCAGCATTTT
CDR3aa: CASSHGTGSGQPQHF

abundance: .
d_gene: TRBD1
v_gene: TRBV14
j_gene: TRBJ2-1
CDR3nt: TGTGCCAGCAGCCAAGATTGGACAGGTGGAGGGCAGTTCTTC
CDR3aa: CASSQDWTGGGQFF

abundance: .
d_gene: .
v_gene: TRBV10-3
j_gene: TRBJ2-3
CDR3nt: TGTGCCATCAGTACGGAGAGACAGAATACGCAGTATTTT
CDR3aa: CAISTERQNTQYF

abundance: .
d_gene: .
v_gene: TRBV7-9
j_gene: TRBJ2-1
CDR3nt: TGTGCCAGCAGCTTAGTGGGGGACAACCGCAATGAGCAGTTCTTC
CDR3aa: CASSLVGDNRNEQFF

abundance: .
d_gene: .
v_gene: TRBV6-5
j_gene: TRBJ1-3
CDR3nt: TGTGCCAGCAGCGCACAGGGTTCGGGAAACACCATATATTTT
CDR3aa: CASSAQGSGNTIYF

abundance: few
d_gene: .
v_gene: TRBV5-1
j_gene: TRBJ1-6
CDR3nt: TGCGCCAGCAGCTTGCTCCCGGGTTTAGAGTCACCCCTCCACTTT
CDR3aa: CASSLLPGLESPLHF

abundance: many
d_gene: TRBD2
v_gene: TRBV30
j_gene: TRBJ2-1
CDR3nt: TGTGCCTGGAGTGTAAGGAGTACGGGGGGAAACAATGAGCAGTTCTTC
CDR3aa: CAWSVRSTGGNNEQFF

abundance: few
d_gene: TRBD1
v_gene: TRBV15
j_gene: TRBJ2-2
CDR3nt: TGTGCCACCAGCAGTAATAAGGCCAAGGACAGGGATAACACCGGGGAGCTGTTTTTT
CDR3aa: CATSSNKAKDRDNTGELFF

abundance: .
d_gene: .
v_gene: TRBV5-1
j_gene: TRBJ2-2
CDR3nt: TGCGCCAGCAGCTTGGCCTTCCAAGGGGACACCGGGGAGCTGTTTTTT
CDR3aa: CASSLAFQGDTGELFF

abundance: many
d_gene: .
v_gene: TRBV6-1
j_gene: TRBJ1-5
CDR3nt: TGTGCCAGCAGTCCGTGGACCCTTTCTGCGTTTCAGCCCCAGCATTTT
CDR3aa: CASSPWTLSAFQPQHF

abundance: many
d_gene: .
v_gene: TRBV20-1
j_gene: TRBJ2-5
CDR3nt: TGCAGTGCGCGCCCTCCCTTGGCTGGTGAGACCCAGTACTTC
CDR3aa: CSARPPLAGETQYF

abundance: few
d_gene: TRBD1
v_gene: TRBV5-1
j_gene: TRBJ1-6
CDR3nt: TGCGCCAGCAGCAGATCCGGGACAGTTAATTCACCCCTCCACTTT
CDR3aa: CASSRSGTVNSPLHF

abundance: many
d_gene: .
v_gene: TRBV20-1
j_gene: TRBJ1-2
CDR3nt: TGCAGTGCTAGAGATTACATATCGGGGGCACGGGGCTACACCTTC
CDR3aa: CSARDYISGARGYTF

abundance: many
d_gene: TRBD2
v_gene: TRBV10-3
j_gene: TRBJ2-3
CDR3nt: TGTGCCATCAGTGATGACCGGCCCGGGGGGGGCACAGATACGCAGTATTTT
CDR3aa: CAISDDRPGGGTDTQYF

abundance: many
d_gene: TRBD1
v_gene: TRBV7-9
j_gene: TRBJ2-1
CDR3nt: TGTGCCAGCAGCGTCGGACAGGGACCTGGCAATGAGCAGTTCTTC
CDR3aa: CASSVGQGPGNEQFF

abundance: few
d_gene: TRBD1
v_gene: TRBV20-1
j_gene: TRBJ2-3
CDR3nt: TGCAGTGCTACGAGAACAGGGGGCGCGACAGATACGCAGTATTTT
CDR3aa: CSATRTGGATDTQYF

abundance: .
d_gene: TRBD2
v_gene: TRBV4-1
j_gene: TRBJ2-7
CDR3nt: TGCGCCAGCAGCCAGGGGGGACTAGCGTACTACGAGCAGTACTTC
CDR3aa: CASSQGGLAYYEQYF

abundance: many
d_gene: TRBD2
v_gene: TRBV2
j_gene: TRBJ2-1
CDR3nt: TGTGCCAGCAGTGAAGCGCGGCCCAGCGGGGAAATCGCCTCCTACAATGAGCAGTTCTTC
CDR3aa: CASSEARPSGEIASYNEQFF

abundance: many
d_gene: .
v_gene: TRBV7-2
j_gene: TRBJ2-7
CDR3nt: TGTGCCAGCAGCCCATGGGACGGAAACTACGAGCAGTACTTC
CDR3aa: CASSPWDGNYEQYF

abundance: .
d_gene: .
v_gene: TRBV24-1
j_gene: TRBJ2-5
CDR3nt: TGTGCCACCAGTGATTTAGCACTAGGCCAAGAGACCCAGTACTTC
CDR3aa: CATSDLALGQETQYF

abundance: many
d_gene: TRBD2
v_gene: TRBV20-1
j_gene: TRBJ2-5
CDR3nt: TGCAGTGCCTATACGCTAGCGGGAGCCCATCAGGAGACCCAGTACTTC
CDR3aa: CSAYTLAGAHQETQYF

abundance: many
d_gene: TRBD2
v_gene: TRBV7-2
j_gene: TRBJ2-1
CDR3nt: TGTGCCAGCAGCTTAGCGGGAGGGCCTCGCAATGAGCAGTTCTTC
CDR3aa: CASSLAGGPRNEQFF

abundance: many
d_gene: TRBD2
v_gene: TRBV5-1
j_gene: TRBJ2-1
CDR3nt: TGCGCCAGCAGCTTGGTGAGCGGGGGGGACAATGAGCAGTTCTTC
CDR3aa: CASSLVSGGDNEQFF

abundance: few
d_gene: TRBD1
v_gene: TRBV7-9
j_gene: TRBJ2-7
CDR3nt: TGTGCCAGCAGCTTAGGACAGGGCAACGAGCAGTACTTC
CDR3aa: CASSLGQGNEQYF

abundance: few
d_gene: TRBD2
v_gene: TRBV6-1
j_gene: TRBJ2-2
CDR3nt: TGTGCCAGCATTCCCACAGGTGGCGGGGGTACCGGGGAGCTGTTTTTT
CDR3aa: CASIPTGGGGTGELFF

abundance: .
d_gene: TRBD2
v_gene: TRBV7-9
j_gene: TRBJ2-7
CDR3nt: TGTGCCAGCAGCAAATCAACGGGACTAGCGGGAGGGCTCAGAAACTACGAGCAGTACTTC
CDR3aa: CASSKSTGLAGGLRNYEQYF

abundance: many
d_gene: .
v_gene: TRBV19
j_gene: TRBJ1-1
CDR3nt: TGTGCCAGTAGTATGGGCAGCCTTTTAACTGAAGCTTTCTTT
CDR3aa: CASSMGSLLTEAFF

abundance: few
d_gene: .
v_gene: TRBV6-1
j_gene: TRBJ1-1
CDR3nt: TGTGCCAGCAGCCAACAGGGCGGGGGGTCCGAAGCTTTCTTT
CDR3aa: CASSQQGGGSEAFF

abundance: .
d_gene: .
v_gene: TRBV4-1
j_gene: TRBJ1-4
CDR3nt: TGCGCCAGCAGCCAAGATAGAACAGGGTTACGAAAACTGTTTTTT
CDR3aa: CASSQDRTGLRKLFF

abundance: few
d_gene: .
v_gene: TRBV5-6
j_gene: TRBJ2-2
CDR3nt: TGTGCCAGCAGCTTGGGATTTTCCACCGGGGAGCTGTTTTTT
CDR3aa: CASSLGFSTGELFF

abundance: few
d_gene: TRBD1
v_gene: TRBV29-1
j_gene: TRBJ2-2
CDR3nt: TGCAGCGGCACAGGGGGAGAAGAAACCGGGGAGCTGTTTTTT
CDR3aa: CSGTGGEETGELFF

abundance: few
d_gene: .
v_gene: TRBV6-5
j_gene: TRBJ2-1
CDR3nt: TGTGCCAGCAGTTACAGTAACCGTGAGCAGTTCTTC
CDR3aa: CASSYSNREQFF

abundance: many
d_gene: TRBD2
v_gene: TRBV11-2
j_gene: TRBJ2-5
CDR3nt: TGTGCCAGCAGCGCCCTGGGTAGCGGGGGTGGGACCCAGTACTTC
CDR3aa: CASSALGSGGGTQYF

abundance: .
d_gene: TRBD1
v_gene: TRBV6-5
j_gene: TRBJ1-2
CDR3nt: TGTGCCAGCAGTTTAAACAGGGGACAAGCTAACTATGGCTACACCTTC
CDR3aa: CASSLNRGQANYGYTF

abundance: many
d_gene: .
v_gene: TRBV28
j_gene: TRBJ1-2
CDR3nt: TGTGCCAGCAGTTCAGTGGCCTATGGCTACACCTTC
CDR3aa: CASSSVAYGYTF

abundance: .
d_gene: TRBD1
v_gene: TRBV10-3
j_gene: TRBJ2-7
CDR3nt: TGTGCCATCAAGGACAGGGACACCTACGAGCAGTACTTC
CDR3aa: CAIKDRDTYEQYF

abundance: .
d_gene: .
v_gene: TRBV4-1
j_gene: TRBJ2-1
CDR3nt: TGCGCCAGCAGCTTAGTGTCAGGTCCCTTCCCTGCGACCCCCGATGAGCAGTTCTTC
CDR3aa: CASSLVSGPFPATPDEQFF

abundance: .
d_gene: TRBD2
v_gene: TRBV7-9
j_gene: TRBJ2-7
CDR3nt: TGTGCCAGCAGCGTATTACGTCGGCGGGGGGCGAGGCACGAGCAGTACTTC
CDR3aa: CASSVLRRRGARHEQYF

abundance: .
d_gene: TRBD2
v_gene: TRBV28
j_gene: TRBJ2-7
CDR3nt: TGTGCCAGCAGTTTATCGACCCAAGGGACTAGCGGGAGGCCTCGCTCCTACGAGCAGTACTTC
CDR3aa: CASSLSTQGTSGRPRSYEQYF

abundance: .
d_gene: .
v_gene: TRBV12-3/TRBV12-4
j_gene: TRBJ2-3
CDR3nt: TGTGCCAGCGGCTTCTTTGGCCGTGGCACAGATACGCAGTATTTT
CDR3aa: CASGFFGRGTDTQYF

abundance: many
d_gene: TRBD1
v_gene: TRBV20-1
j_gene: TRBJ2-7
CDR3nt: TGCAGTGCTCCCGGGACAGGGGGCTTCGCGTACGAGCAGTACTTC
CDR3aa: CSAPGTGGFAYEQYF

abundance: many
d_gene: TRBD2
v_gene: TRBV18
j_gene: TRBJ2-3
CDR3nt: TGTGCCAGCTCACCCGGACTAGCGGGGGGGTACACAGATACGCAGTATTTT
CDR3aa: CASSPGLAGGYTDTQYF

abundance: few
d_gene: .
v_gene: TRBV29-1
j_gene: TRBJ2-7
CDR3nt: TGCAGCGTTGAATTGGTGTCTATCCGCGAGCAGTACTTC
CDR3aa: CSVELVSIREQYF

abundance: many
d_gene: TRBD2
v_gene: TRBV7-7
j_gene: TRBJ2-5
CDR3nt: TGTGCCAGCAGCTTTAGTAGCGGGGGAAACCAAGAGACCCAGTACTTC
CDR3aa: CASSFSSGGNQETQYF

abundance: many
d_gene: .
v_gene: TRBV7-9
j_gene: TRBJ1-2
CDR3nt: TGTGCCAGCAGCCCGAGGGACTCCCAGGTAGCTAACTATGGCTACACCTTC
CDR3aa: CASSPRDSQVANYGYTF

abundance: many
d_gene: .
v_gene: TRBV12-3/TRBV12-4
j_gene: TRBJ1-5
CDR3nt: TGTGCCAGCAGTTTATCGGGCCTCAATCAGCCCCAGCATTTT
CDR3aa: CASSLSGLNQPQHF